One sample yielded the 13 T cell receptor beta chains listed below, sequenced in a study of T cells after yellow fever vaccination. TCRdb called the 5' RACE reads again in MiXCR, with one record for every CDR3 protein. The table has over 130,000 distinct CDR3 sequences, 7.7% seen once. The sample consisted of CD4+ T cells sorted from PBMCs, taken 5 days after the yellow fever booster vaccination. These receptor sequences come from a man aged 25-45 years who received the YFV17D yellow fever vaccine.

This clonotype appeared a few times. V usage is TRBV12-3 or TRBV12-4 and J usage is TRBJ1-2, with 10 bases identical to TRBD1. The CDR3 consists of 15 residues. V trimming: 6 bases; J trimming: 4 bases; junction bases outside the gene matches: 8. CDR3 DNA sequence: TGTGCCAGCAGGGGACAGGGGAGGGCTGGCTATGGCTACACCTTC. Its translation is CASRGQGRAGYGYTF.

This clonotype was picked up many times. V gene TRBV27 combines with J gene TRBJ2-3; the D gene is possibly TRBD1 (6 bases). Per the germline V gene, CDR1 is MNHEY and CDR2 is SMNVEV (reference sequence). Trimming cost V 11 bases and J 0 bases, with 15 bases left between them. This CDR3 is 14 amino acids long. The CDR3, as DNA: TGTGCCTCCCGACAGGACACTAGCACAGATACGCAGTATTTT. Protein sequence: CASRQDTSTDTQYF.

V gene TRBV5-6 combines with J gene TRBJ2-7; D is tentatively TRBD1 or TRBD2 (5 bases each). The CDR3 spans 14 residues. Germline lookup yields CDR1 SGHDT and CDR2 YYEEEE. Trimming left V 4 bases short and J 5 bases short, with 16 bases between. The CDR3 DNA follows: TGTGCCAGCAGCCTCGGGACCTCCTGGGACGAGCAGTACTTC. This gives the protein CASSLGTSWDEQYF.

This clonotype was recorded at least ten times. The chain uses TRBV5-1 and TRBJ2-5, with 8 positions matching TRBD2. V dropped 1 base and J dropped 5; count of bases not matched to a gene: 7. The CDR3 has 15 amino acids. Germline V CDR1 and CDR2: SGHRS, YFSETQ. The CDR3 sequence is CASSLYGRAGETQYF. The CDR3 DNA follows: TGCGCCAGCAGCTTGTACGGGAGGGCCGGGGAGACCCAGTACTTC.

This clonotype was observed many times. CDR3 amino acids: CSVDGGGVPEQYF. CDR3 in DNA: TGCAGCGTAGACGGTGGGGGGGTCCCCGAGCAGTACTTC. The chain recombines TRBV29-1 with TRBJ2-7; TRBD2 aligns across 7 bases. CDR1 and CDR2 from the germline V gene are SQVTM and ANQGSEA. The CDR3 contains 13 residues. V lost 6 bases, J lost 6 bases, and 11 bases stayed unmatched.

The CDR3, as DNA: TGTGCCAGCAGTTCCATGATCCTAGGTCCTTTCTTT. This sequence encodes CASSSMILGPFF. The chain combines TRBV28 with TRBJ1-1; D remains ambiguous. Trimming left V 4 bases short and J 12 bases short, with 15 bases between. The CDR3 runs 12 residues. Germline V CDR1 and CDR2: MDHEN, SYDVKM.

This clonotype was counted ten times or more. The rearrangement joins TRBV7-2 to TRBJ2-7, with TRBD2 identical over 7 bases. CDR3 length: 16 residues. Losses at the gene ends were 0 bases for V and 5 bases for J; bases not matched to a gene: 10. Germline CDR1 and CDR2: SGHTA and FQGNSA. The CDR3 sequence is CASSLALTGGGDEQYF. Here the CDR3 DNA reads TGTGCCAGCAGCTTAGCTCTAACGGGAGGAGGGGACGAGCAGTACTTC.

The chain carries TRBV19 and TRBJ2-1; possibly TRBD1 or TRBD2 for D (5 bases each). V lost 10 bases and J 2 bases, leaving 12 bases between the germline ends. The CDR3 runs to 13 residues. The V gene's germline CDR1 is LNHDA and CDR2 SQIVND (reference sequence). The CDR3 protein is CATRPGPYNEQFF. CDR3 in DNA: TGTGCCACCAGACCGGGGCCCTACAATGAGCAGTTCTTC.

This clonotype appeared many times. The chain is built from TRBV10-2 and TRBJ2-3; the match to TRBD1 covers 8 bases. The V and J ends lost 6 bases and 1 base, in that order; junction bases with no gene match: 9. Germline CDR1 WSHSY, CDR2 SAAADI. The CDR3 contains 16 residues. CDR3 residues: CASRTGDRVRTDTQYF. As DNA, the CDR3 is TGCGCCAGCAGGACAGGGGACCGCGTCCGCACAGATACGCAGTATTTT.

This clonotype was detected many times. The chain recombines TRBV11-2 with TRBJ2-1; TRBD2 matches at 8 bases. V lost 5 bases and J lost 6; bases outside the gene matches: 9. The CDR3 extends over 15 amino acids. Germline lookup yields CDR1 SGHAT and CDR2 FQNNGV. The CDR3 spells CASSPARLASNEQFF. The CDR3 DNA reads TGTGCCAGCAGCCCCGCGCGACTAGCGTCCAATGAGCAGTTCTTC.

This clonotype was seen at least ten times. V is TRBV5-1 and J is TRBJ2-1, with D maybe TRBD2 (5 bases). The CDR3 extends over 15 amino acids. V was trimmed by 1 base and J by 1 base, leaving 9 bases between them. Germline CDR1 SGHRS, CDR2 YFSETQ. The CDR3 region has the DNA TGCGCCAGCAGCTTGAGGACTGAGTCCTACAATGAGCAGTTCTTC. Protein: CASSLRTESYNEQFF.

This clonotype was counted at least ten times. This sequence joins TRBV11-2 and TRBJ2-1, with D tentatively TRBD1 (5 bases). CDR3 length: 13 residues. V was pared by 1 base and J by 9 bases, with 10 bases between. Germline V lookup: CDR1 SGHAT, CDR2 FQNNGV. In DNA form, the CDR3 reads TGTGCCAGCAGCTTAGGTCTTCAGGGTGAGCAGTTCTTC. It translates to CASSLGLQGEQFF.

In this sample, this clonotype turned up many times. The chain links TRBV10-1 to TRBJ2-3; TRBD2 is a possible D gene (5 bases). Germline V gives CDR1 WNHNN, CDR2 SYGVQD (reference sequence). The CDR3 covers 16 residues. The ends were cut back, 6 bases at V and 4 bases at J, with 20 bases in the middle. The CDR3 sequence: CASSPASGRGPDTQYF. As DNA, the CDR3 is TGCGCCAGCAGCCCCGCGTCGGGCCGAGGGCCAGATACGCAGTATTTT.